This T cell receptor (beta chain) originates from a study of shared clonotypes between healthy human individuals. About the study: Plates per donor: three CD4 naive, three CD4 memory, two CD8 naive, one CD8 memory.

Memory CD4+ cells were the fraction left after CD45RA+ naive selection. Every subset's genomic DNA went evenly onto several immunoSEQ plates. The data were produced by immunoSEQ multiplex PCR, yet TCRdb's version contains in-frame clones alone and is incomplete. The sample includes about 2.3 million clones, over 85% seen only once; the top ten take about 0.39%. V lost 1 base to trimming and J lost 1 base, with 30 bases between them. CDR1 SGDLS and CDR2 YYNGEE come from the germline V gene. This CDR3 region has 23 residues. The V call is TRBV9, the J call TRBJ2-6, with TRBD2 as a possible D gene (6 bases). Material for sequencing was naive CD4+ T cells from PBMCs. The sample's subset: CD45RA+ positively selected. The receptor's source is a young man in good health. Some clones in this sample may be carry-over from other donors' samples. CDR3 protein: CASSVSPLLRGELTTSGANVLTF. The CDR3 nucleotides read TGTGCCAGCAGCGTATCTCCTCTCCTCCGCGGGGAACTTACCACTTCTGGGGCCAACGTCCTGACTTTC.